This TCR beta chain stems from a study of T cell changes during pregnancy in multiple sclerosis (dated by TCRdb to between 2019 and 2020). Context from the whole study: Changes in the T cell repertoire over the course of pregnancy were examined in this study in women with multiple sclerosis.

Sequences SGHTA (CDR1) and FQGTGA (CDR2) are obtained from the germline V gene. From the cysteine up to the phenylalanine, the CDR3 has a length of 16 residues. The read is trimmed to its CDR3 DNA, 48 bases read in frame from base 1. Ends trimmed: V by 1 base, J by 7 bases; bases unmatched to a gene: 7. Libraries were prepared through the immunoSEQ multiplex PCR assay. As stored in TCRdb, this immuneACCESS dataset retains in-frame rearrangements with V and J assigned. A fraction of the clones does not appear; measured against another copy, unresolved V genes explain less than half of the discrepancy, and the remainder lacks a known reason. Present in this sample are about 46,000 clones, around 92% of which were seen just once. The biggest ten clones account for around 4% of the sample. A remark on this clone: The specificity of this receptor is unknown. No base quality information exists; no much larger clone differs at one position.

The origin of this receptor is a female donor with multiple sclerosis, enrolled in a pregnancy study. The sequence links TRBV7-3 to TRBJ2-7, and TRBD2 aligns with 13 junction nucleotides. The specimen was CD8+ T cells from peripheral blood mononuclear cells, collected in the first trimester of pregnancy. The nucleotide sequence reads as follows: TGTGCCAGCAGCTTAAATGGACTAGCGGGAGTACGGGAGCAGTACTTC. Translation gives CASSLNGLAGVREQYF.